The T cell receptor beta chain described here comes from a study of cytomegalovirus exposure and HLA in healthy donors. As for the study in general: It was reported in a later analysis that the 100 to 150 validation repertoires used the same platform as the 666 first-cohort repertoires.

From germline, CDR1 is SGHRS and CDR2 YFSETQ. This CDR3 contains 13 residues. V was trimmed by 0 bases and J by 10 bases, leaving 13 bases between them. Overall study results and limits: Under in vitro conditions, a few CMV-associated chains were confirmed as specific for CMV antigens.

The method was immunoSEQ multiplex PCR; TCRdb's version includes in-frame clones alone and lacks a portion of them. The table lists some 170,000 clones, just under 90% of them singletons. For this clone: No antigen is known for it.

The gene calls are TRBV5-1 and TRBJ1-1; the D gene is possibly TRBD1 (6 bases). Sequencing was done on a sample of PBMCs. The TCR sequence derives from a woman in her 30s in good health and CMV-seronegative. The CDR3 reads CASSLEAGAGAFF. CDR3 bases: TGCGCCAGCAGCTTGGAGGCGGGGGCGGGAGCTTTCTTT.